Below, one TCR beta chain is given with its context. TCR beta CDR3 regions were amplified from RNA. The study used the HTBI primer set for a first-round RT-PCR of the TCR CDR3. TCRdb used MiXCR to reprocess the multiplex PCR reads, holding one entry per CDR3 protein. This sample has over 300,000 distinct CDR3 sequences, with approximately 15% found just once. This sample was taken from a study of T cells in Graves' hyperthyroidism and ophthalmopathy. Patients aged 18 to 65 had newly diagnosed hyperthyroidism lasting under 2 months. Germline V gene sequence: CDR1 ENHRY, CDR2 SYGVKD. V lost 2 bases to trimming and J lost 3 bases, with 8 bases between them. CDR3 length: 13 amino acids.

The gene calls are TRBV10-3 and TRBJ2-7; D remains ambiguous. Material: blood. This receptor was obtained from a woman aged 60 to 75 with Graves' hyperthyroidism. DNA of the CDR3: TGTGCCATCAGTGAGGGAACTTTCTACGAGCAGTACTTC. Encoded protein: CAISEGTFYEQYF.